A single sample is the source of the 10 T cell receptor beta chains below, sequenced in a study of CD8 T cells in ankylosing spondylitis. TCRdb re-called the 5' RACE reads with MiXCR, one entry per CDR3 protein. The data contain around 340,000 distinct CDR3 sequences, approximately 14% of them singletons. Sequencing was carried out using blood, either unsorted or a sorted T cell fraction (not recorded which). Receptors originate from a male donor with ankylosing spondylitis or in good health (not recorded which).

This clonotype was observed a few times. This chain connects TRBV4-1 to TRBJ2-2, with unresolved D. V gave up 0 bases and J gave up 1 base, with 9 bases separating them. CDR3 length equals 16 residues. Germline lookup yields CDR1 MGHRA and CDR2 YSYEKL. This CDR3 reads CASSQEWLENTGELFF. For the CDR3, the DNA is TGCGCCAGCAGCCAAGAGTGGCTGGAGAACACCGGGGAGCTGTTTTTT.

The chain employs TRBV6-5 and TRBJ2-3; D is uncertain. This CDR3 is built from 17 residues. Between the trimmed V and J ends, which lost 2 bases and 2 bases, there was a span of 17 bases. The germline V gene has CDR1 MNHEY and CDR2 SVGAGI. CDR3 coding DNA: TGTGCCAGCAGTTACCAGACCCCGGGCCCCTTCACAGATACGCAGTATTTT. Its translation: CASSYQTPGPFTDTQYF.

The chain is built from TRBV6-5 and TRBJ1-1; D call uncertain. Germline CDR1 and CDR2: MNHEY and SVGAGI. CDR3 length: 14 residues. Trimming left V 0 bases short and J 5 bases short, with 10 bases between. CDR3 nucleotide sequence: TGTGCCAGCAGTTACTCGAGGGTGGGGACTGAAGCTTTCTTT. Its protein is CASSYSRVGTEAFF.

This clonotype was counted only a few times. V gene TRBV6-5 combines with J gene TRBJ2-7; D uncertain. The length of the CDR3 is 12 residues. Between the trimmed V and J ends, which lost 6 bases and 5 bases, there was a span of 11 bases. CDR1 MNHEY and CDR2 SVGAGI come from the germline V gene. DNA of the CDR3: TGTGCCAGCAGAGACCGCGGCGACGAGCAGTACTTC. Its translation is CASRDRGDEQYF.

The CDR3 nucleotides read TGTGCCAGCAGTGAGGTGGGACAGTACAATGAGCAGTTCTTC. This codes for CASSEVGQYNEQFF. V gene TRBV5-6 combines with J gene TRBJ2-1; 7 bases are a match to TRBD1. The CDR3 loop spans 14 amino acids. V lost 5 bases, J lost 4 bases, and 6 bases stayed unmatched. Germline V CDR1 and CDR2: SGHDT, YYEEEE.

This rearrangement joins TRBV20-1 to TRBJ1-3; maybe TRBD1 (5 bases). This CDR3 contains 13 residues. CDR1 DFQATT and CDR2 SNEGSKA come from the germline V gene (reference sequence). Trimming removed 5 bases from V and 4 bases from J, with 12 bases in between. The CDR3 protein is CSASPGVGNTIYF. The CDR3 nucleotides read TGCAGTGCTTCCCCGGGGGTAGGAAACACCATATATTTT.

The rearrangement joins TRBV7-9 to TRBJ2-3; 10 nucleotides align to TRBD2. Trimming removed 5 bases from V and 2 bases from J; junction bases left unmatched: 7. The CDR3 runs 16 residues. Germline CDR1 reads SEHNR; CDR2 reads FQNEAQ (reference sequence). DNA for the CDR3: TGTGCCAGCAGCCTCTGGACTAGCGGACCCACAGATACGCAGTATTTT. Translation gives CASSLWTSGPTDTQYF.

On this clonotype itself: Relative to the germline gene, one junction end is altered; a read error may explain this. The chain is built from TRBV12-3 or TRBV12-4 and TRBJ1-2; D uncertain. The CDR3 covers 15 residues. This CDR3 reads CASILEVRFNYGYTF. The CDR3 region has the DNA TGTGCCAGCATTTTAGAGGTCCGGTTTAACTATGGCTACACCTTC.

The rearrangement links TRBV27 to TRBJ2-1; TRBD1 aligns across 7 bases. The CDR3 totals 16 residues. Germline-derived CDR1 and CDR2 are MNHEY and SMNVEV (reference sequence). J was trimmed by 0 bases and V by 6 bases; bases with no gene match: 8. CDR3 coding DNA: TGTGCCAGCAGACAGCCGGGACAGAACTCCTACAATGAGCAGTTCTTC. As protein: CASRQPGQNSYNEQFF.

This clonotype appeared a few times. The chain has TRBV2 and TRBJ2-3, with D uncertain. V lost 4 bases and J 6 bases, leaving 11 bases between the germline ends. CDR1 SNHLY and CDR2 FYNNEI come from the germline V gene. The CDR3 covers 13 residues. The CDR3 reads CASSVLEADTQYF. The CDR3 DNA follows: TGTGCCAGCAGTGTTCTAGAAGCGGATACGCAGTATTTT.